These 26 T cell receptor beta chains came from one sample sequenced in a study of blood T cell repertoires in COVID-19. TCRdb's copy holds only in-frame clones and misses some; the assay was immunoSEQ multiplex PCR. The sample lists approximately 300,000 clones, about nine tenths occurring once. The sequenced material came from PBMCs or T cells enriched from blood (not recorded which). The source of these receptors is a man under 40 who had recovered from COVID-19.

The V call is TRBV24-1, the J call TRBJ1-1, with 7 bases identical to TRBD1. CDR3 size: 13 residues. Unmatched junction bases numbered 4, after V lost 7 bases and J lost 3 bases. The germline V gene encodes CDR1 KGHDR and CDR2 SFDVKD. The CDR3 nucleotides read TGTGCCACCAGGGACAGGACGGACACTGAAGCTTTCTTT. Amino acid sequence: CATRDRTDTEAFF.

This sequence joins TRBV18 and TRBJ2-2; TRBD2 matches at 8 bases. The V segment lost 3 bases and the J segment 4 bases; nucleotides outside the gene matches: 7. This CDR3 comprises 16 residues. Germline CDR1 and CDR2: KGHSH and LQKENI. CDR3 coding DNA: TGTGCCAGCTCACCGCCTTCCAGCGGGAGCACCGGGGAGCTGTTTTTT. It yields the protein CASSPPSSGSTGELFF.

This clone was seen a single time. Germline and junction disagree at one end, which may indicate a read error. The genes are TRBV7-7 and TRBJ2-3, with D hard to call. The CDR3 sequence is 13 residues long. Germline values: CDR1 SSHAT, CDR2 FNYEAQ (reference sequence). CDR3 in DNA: TGTGCTAGCAGCTTTTACTTCACAGATACGCAGTATTTT. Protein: CASSFYFTDTQYF. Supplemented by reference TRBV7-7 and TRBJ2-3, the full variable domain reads GAGVSQSPRYKVTKRGQDVTLRCDPISSHATLYWYQQALGQGPEFLTYFNYEAQPDKSGLPSDRFSAERPEGSISTLTIQRTEQRDSAMYRCASSFYFTDTQYFGPGTRLTVL.

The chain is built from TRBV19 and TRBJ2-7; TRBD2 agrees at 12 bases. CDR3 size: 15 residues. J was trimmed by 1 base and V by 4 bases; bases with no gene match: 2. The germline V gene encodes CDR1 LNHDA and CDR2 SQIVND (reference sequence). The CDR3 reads CASSTSGGGSYEQYF. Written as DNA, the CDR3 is TGTGCCAGTAGTACTAGCGGGGGGGGTTCCTACGAGCAGTACTTC.

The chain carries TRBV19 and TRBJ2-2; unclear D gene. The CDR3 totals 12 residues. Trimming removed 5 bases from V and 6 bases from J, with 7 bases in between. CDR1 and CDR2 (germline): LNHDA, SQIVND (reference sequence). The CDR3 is CASSGVAGELFF. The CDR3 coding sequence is TGTGCCAGTAGTGGTGTAGCCGGGGAGCTGTTTTTT.

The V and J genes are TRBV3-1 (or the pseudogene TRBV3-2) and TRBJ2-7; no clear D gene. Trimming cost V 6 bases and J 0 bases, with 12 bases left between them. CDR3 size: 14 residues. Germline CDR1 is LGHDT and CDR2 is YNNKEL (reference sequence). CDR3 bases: TGTGCCAGCAGTGCTAGTCGGAGCTCCTACGAGCAGTACTTC. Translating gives CASSASRSSYEQYF.

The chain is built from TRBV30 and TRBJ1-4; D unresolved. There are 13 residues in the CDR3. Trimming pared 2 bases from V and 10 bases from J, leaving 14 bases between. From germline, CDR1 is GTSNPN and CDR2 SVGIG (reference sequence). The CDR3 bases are TGTGCCTGGAGTTCCGTCCGAGGGTCAAAACTGTTTTTT. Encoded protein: CAWSSVRGSKLFF.

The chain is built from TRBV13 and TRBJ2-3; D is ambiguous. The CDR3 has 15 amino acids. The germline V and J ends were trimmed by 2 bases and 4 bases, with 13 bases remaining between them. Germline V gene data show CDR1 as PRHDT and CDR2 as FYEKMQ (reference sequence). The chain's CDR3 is CASSLPRRSSDTQYF. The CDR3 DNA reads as TGTGCCAGCAGCTTACCCAGAAGATCATCAGATACGCAGTATTTT.

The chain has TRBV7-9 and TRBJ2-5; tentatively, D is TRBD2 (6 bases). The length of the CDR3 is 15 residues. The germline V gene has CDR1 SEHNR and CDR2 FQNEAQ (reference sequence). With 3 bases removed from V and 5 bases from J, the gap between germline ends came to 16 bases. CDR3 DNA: TGTGCCAGCAGCTTGGGCAGCCTAGCGACGGAGACCCAGTACTTC. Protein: CASSLGSLATETQYF.

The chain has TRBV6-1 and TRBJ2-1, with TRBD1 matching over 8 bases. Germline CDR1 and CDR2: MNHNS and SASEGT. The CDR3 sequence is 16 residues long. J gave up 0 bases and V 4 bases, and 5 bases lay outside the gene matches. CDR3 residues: CASSGGQGDSYNEQFF. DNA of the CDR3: TGTGCCAGCAGTGGCGGACAGGGAGACTCCTACAATGAGCAGTTCTTC.

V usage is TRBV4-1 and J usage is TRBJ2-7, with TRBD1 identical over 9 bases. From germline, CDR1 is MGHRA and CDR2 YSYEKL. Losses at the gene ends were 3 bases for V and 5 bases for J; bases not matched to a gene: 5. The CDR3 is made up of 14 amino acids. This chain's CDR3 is CASSQPDRGDEQYF. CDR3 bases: TGCGCCAGCAGCCAGCCGGACAGGGGCGACGAGCAGTACTTC.

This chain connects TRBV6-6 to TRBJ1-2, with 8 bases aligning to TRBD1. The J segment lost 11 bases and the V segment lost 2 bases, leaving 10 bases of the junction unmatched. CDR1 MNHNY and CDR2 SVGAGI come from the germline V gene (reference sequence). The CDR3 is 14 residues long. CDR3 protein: CASSYDRGRALYTF. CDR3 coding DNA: TGTGCCAGCAGTTACGACAGGGGCAGGGCCTTGTACACCTTC.

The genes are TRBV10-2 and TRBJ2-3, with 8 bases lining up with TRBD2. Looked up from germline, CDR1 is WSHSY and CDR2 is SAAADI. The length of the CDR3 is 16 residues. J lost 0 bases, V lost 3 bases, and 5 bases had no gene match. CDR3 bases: TGCGCCAGCAGTGATACAGCGGGGGCAAGCACAGATACGCAGTATTTT. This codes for CASSDTAGASTDTQYF.

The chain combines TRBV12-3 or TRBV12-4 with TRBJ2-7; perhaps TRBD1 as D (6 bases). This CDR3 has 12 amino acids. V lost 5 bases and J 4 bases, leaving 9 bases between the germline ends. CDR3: CASSVGQYEQYF. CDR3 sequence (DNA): TGTGCCAGCAGTGTTGGACAGTACGAGCAGTACTTC.

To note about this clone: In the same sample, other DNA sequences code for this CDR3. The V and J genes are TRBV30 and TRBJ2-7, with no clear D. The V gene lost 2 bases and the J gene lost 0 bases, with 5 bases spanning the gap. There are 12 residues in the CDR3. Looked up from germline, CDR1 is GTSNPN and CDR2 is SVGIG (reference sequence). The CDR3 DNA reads TGTGCCTGGAGTACGGGCTCCTACGAGCAGTACTTC. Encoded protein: CAWSTGSYEQYF.

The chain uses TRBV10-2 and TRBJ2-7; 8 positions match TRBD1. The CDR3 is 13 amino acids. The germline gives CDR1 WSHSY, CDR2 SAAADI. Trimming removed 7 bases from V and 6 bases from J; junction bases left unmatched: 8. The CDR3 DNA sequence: TGCGCCAGCACGCCGACAGGGGTTGGCGAGCAGTACTTC. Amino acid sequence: CASTPTGVGEQYF.

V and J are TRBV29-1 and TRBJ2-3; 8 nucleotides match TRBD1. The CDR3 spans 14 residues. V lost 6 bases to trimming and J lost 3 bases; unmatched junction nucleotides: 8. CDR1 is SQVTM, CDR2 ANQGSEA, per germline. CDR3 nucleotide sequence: TGCAGCGTCAGGTCCACAGGGGGAACAGATACGCAGTATTTT. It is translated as CSVRSTGGTDTQYF.

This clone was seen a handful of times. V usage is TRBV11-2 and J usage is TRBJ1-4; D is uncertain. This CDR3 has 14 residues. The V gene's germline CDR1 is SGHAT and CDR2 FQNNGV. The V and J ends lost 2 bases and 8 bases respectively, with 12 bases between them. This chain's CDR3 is CASSLLTSYEKLFF. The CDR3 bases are TGTGCCAGCAGCTTACTCACCAGTTACGAAAAACTGTTTTTT.

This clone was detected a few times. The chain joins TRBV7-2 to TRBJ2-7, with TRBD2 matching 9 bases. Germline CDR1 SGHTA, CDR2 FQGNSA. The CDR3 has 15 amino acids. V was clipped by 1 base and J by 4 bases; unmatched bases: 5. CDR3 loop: CASSLGPSGVYEQYF. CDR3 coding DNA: TGTGCCAGCAGCTTAGGCCCTAGCGGGGTGTACGAGCAGTACTTC. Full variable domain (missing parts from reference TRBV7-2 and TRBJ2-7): GAGVSQSPSNKVTEKGKDVELRCDPISGHTALYWYRQSLGQGLEFLIYFQGNSAPDKSGLPSDRFSAERTGGSVSTLTIQRTQQEDSAVYLCASSLGPSGVYEQYFGPGTRLTVT.

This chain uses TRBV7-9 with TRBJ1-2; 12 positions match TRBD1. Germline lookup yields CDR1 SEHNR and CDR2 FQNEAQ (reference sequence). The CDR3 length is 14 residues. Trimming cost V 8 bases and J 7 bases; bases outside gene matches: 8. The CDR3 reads CASVLGQGAAGYTF. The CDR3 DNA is TGTGCCAGCGTTCTGGGACAGGGGGCAGCTGGCTACACCTTC.

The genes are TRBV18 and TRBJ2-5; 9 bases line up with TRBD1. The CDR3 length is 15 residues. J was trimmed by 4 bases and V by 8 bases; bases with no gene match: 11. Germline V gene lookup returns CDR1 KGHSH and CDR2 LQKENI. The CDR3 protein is CASQNHRGQSETQYF. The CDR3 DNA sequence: TGTGCCAGCCAAAACCACAGGGGGCAGTCAGAGACCCAGTACTTC.

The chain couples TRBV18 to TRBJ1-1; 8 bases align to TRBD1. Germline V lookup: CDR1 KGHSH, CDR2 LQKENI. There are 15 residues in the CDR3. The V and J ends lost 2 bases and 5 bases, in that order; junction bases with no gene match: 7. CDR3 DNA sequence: TGTGCCAGCTCACCAGGGCCAGGGGGCTGGACTGAAGCTTTCTTT. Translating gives CASSPGPGGWTEAFF.

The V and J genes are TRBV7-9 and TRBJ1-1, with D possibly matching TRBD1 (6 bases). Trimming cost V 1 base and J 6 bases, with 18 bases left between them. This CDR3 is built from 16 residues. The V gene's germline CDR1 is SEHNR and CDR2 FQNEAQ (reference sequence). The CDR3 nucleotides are TGTGCCAGCAGCTTAGGGGTGAAGACAGGACGTTCTGAAGCTTTCTTT. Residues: CASSLGVKTGRSEAFF. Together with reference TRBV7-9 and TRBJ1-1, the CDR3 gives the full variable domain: DTGVSQNPRHKITKRGQNVTFRCDPISEHNRLYWYRQTLGQGPEFLTYFQNEAQLEKSRLLSDRFSAERPKGSFSTLEIQRTEQGDSAMYLCASSLGVKTGRSEAFFGQGTRLTVV.

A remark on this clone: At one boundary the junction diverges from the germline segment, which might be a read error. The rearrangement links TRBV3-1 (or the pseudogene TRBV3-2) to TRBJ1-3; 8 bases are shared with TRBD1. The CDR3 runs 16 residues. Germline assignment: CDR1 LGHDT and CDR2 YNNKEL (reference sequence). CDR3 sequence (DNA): TGTGCCAGCAGCCAGAGGACAGGGAGGAATGGATACACCATATATTTT. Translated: CASSQRTGRNGYTIYF.

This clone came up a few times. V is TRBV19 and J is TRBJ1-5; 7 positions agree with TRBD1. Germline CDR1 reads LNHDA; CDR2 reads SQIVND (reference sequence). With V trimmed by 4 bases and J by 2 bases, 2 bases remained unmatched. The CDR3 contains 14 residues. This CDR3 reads CASSTTGGNQPQHF. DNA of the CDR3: TGTGCCAGTAGTACAACAGGGGGCAATCAGCCCCAGCATTTT.

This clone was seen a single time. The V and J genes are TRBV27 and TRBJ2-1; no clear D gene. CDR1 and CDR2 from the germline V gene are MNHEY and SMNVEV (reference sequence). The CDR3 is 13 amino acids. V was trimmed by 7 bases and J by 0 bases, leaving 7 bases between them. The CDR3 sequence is CASMESSYNEQFF. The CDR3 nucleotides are TGTGCCAGCATGGAGAGCTCCTACAATGAGCAGTTCTTC.